This TCR beta chain was recovered during a study of blood T cell repertoires in COVID-19. Authors' processing steps: Researchers report that nucleated cell counts were estimated from reference gene primer amplification. This table comes from immunoSEQ multiplex PCR, and its TCRdb copy is limited to in-frame clones, with some not included. V and J calls and clone size are as listed in that table; D and trimming were resolved from the DNA. Here the sample spans some 59,000 clones, around 89% being singletons. The CDR3 extends over 12 amino acids. Looked up from germline, CDR1 is SGHRS and CDR2 is YFSETQ. The trim removed 3 bases at V and 12 bases at J, leaving 4 bases unmatched.

Sequenced sample: peripheral blood. The chain employs TRBV5-1 and TRBJ2-1; TRBD1 matches 9 bases. The sequence was collected from a man aged 55 to 70 with acute or convalescent COVID-19. The CDR3 sequence is CASSSDRGSQFF. In DNA form, the CDR3 reads TGCGCCAGCAGCTCCGACAGGGGGTCGCAGTTCTTC.